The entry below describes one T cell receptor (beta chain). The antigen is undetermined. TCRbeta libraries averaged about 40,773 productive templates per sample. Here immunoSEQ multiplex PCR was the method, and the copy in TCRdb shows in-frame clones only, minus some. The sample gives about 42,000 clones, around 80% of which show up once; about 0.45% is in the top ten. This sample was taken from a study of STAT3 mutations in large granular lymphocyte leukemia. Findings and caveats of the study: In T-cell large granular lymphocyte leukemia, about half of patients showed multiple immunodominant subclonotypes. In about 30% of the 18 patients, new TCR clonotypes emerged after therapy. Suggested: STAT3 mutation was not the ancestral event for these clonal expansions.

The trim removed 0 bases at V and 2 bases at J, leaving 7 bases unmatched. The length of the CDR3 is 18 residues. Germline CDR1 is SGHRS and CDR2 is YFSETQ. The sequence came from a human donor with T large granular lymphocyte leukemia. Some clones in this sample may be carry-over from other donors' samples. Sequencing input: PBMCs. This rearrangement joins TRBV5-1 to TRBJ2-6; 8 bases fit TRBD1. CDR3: CASSLEPGGFTGANVLTF. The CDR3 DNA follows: TGCGCCAGCAGCTTGGAACCAGGGGGCTTCACTGGGGCCAACGTCCTGACTTTC.